This T cell receptor (beta chain) was captured by sequencing in a study of T cell changes during pregnancy in multiple sclerosis. Data came from immunoSEQ multiplex PCR; TCRdb stores just in-frame clones and leaves some out. The sample includes about 42,000 clones, about 91% of them seen just once. The source is a female donor in good health, enrolled as a control in a pregnancy study. The starting material was CD4+ T cells from peripheral blood mononuclear cells, obtained after pregnancy.

DNA for the CDR3: TGTGCCAGCAGGGCTGTAGCGGGCGATACCTACGAGCAGTACTTC. It specifies CASRAVAGDTYEQYF. The chain couples TRBV7-2 to TRBJ2-7, with 7 bases identical to TRBD2. V trimming: 6 bases; J trimming: 2 bases; junction bases outside the gene matches: 10. The CDR3 is made up of 15 amino acids. Germline-derived CDR1 and CDR2 are SGHTA and FQGNSA.